Each of the 28 T cell receptor beta chains below was sequenced from the same sample in a study of T cell responses to AZD1222 COVID-19 vaccine. The protocol was immunoSEQ multiplex PCR, while the TCRdb copy is restricted to in-frame clones and leaves out a portion. The repertoire consists of about 120,000 clones, with about nine tenths occurring once and the leading ten covering 2.5% to 3%. Sequences were derived from peripheral blood, sampled 28 days after the second AZD1222 dose. Receptors were obtained from an adult who received the AZD1222 COVID-19 vaccine.

This chain connects TRBV5-1 to TRBJ2-3; D possibly matches TRBD1 or TRBD2 (5 bases each). CDR3 length: 15 amino acids. Germline assignment: CDR1 SGHRS and CDR2 YFSETQ. The V and J ends lost 3 bases and 4 bases respectively, with 15 bases between them. The CDR3 loop reads CASSSPSQGPDTQYF. CDR3 coding DNA: TGCGCCAGCAGCTCTCCGAGCCAGGGACCAGATACGCAGTATTTT.

V and J are TRBV19 and TRBJ2-3, with D perhaps TRBD2 (6 bases). Looked up from germline, CDR1 is LNHDA and CDR2 is SQIVND (reference sequence). The ends were cut back, 7 bases at V and 5 bases at J, with 22 bases in the middle. The CDR3 has 16 amino acids. The CDR3 DNA is TGTGCCAGTATAGGAACGGGACTCTCTCGGTTAGATACGCAGTATTTT. Its protein is CASIGTGLSRLDTQYF.

The chain has TRBV7-2 and TRBJ1-5; D possibly corresponds to TRBD1 (6 bases). The germline V gene encodes CDR1 SGHTA and CDR2 FQGNSA. This CDR3 is 15 amino acids long. V gave up 5 bases and J gave up 4 bases, with 15 bases separating them. The CDR3 reads CASSKGGGTNQPQHF. The CDR3 DNA sequence: TGTGCCAGCAGCAAAGGGGGTGGGACAAATCAGCCCCAGCATTTT. The complete variable domain, with remaining parts taken from reference TRBV7-2 and TRBJ1-5, reads GAGVSQSPSNKVTEKGKDVELRCDPISGHTALYWYRQSLGQGLEFLIYFQGNSAPDKSGLPSDRFSAERTGGSVSTLTIQRTQQEDSAVYLCASSKGGGTNQPQHFGDGTRLSIL.

The genes are TRBV28 and TRBJ1-5; 7 nucleotides align to TRBD1. CDR1 and CDR2 from the germline V gene are MDHEN and SYDVKM. Losses at the gene ends were 3 bases for V and 6 bases for J; bases not matched to a gene: 8. The CDR3 has 15 amino acids. CDR3 protein: CASSFLAGGGQPQHF. The CDR3 DNA reads TGTGCCAGCAGTTTTCTGGCAGGGGGGGGTCAGCCCCAGCATTTT.

The chain's CDR3 is CASSLGGGNNRNEQFF. CDR3 DNA: TGTGCCAGCAGCCTCGGGGGAGGGAATAACCGGAATGAGCAGTTCTTC. J is TRBJ2-1 and V is TRBV7-3; 7 bases are a match to TRBD2. The V segment lost 5 bases and the J segment 7 bases; nucleotides outside the gene matches: 14. This CDR3 is 16 amino acids long. CDR1 and CDR2 (germline): SGHTA, FQGTGA.

The rearrangement uses TRBV19 and TRBJ2-1; D not resolved. The ends were cut back, 7 bases at V and 6 bases at J, with 19 bases in the middle. Per the germline V gene, CDR1 is LNHDA and CDR2 is SQIVND (reference sequence). The CDR3 runs to 15 residues. The CDR3 sequence is CASTLSPRGGNEQFF. The CDR3 DNA follows: TGTGCCAGTACCCTATCCCCACGCGGTGGCAATGAGCAGTTCTTC.

This clone was picked up a small number of times. The rearrangement uses TRBV5-1 and TRBJ1-2; D unclear. The V end was cut by 0 bases, the J end by 0 bases, with 18 bases between. Germline CDR1 reads SGHRS; CDR2 reads YFSETQ. The CDR3 consists of 18 residues. CDR3: CASSLASLGSGANYGYTF. CDR3 DNA: TGCGCCAGCAGCTTGGCCAGCCTCGGCAGCGGCGCTAACTATGGCTACACCTTC.

The rearrangement uses TRBV5-4 and TRBJ1-5; 7 positions match TRBD1. V dropped 3 bases and J dropped 7; count of bases not matched to a gene: 1. This CDR3 has 12 amino acids. Germline V gene lookup returns CDR1 SGHNT and CDR2 YYREEE (reference sequence). The CDR3 DNA is TGTGCCAGCAGCTCCAGGGGGCAGCCCCAGCATTTT. It is translated as CASSSRGQPQHF.

V and J are TRBV28 and TRBJ1-2, with D possibly matching TRBD1 (5 bases). V was cut by 9 bases and J by 7 bases, with 15 bases left in between. The germline CDR1 and CDR2 sequences are MDHEN and SYDVKM. There are 12 residues in the CDR3. CDR3 loop: CASGSMGLGYTF. In nucleotides, the CDR3 is TGTGCCAGTGGGAGCATGGGGCTTGGCTACACCTTC.

The genes are TRBV5-4 and TRBJ1-2; 9 bases line up with TRBD1. The CDR3 is 16 residues long. The ends lost 0 bases at V and 7 bases at J; junction bases unmatched: 10. Germline values: CDR1 SGHNT, CDR2 YYREEE (reference sequence). CDR3: CASSLDRTGEYVGYTF. CDR3 nucleotides: TGTGCCAGCAGCTTGGATCGGACAGGGGAATATGTTGGCTACACCTTC.

A single count supports this clone. The V and J genes are TRBV11-2 and TRBJ1-2; D unresolved. CDR1 and CDR2 (germline): SGHAT, FQNNGV. The CDR3 totals 15 residues. The ends were cut back, 5 bases at V and 0 bases at J, with 13 bases in the middle. The DNA for the CDR3 is TGTGCCAGCAGCCCCGACGGACGTACTAACTATGGCTACACCTTC. This translates into CASSPDGRTNYGYTF. The variable domain in full, completed from reference TRBV11-2 and TRBJ1-2, reads EAGVAQSPRYKIIEKRQSVAFWCNPISGHATLYWYQQILGQGPKLLIQFQNNGVVDDSQLPKDRFSAERLKGVDSTLKIQPAKLEDSAVYLCASSPDGRTNYGYTFGSGTRLTVV.

The genes are TRBV6-4 and TRBJ2-3; D unclear. Trimming left V 6 bases short and J 1 base short, with 8 bases between. The CDR3 extends over 13 amino acids. Germline-derived CDR1 and CDR2 are MRHNA and SNTAGT. This chain's CDR3 is CASRIERTDTQYF. For the CDR3, the DNA is TGTGCCAGCAGAATCGAACGCACAGATACGCAGTATTTT.

The rearrangement joins TRBV5-1 to TRBJ1-3, with 7 bases fitting TRBD1. Trimming cost V 3 bases and J 0 bases; bases outside gene matches: 6. The CDR3 covers 16 residues. CDR1 is SGHRS, CDR2 YFSETQ, per germline. The CDR3 coding sequence is TGCGCCAGCAGCTCAGACAGGGCCAGCTCTGGAAACACCATATATTTT. This translates into CASSSDRASSGNTIYF.

The V gene is TRBV9, the J gene TRBJ1-4; no firm D call. This CDR3 spans 15 amino acids. Germline V lookup: CDR1 SGDLS, CDR2 YYNGEE. V dropped 0 bases and J dropped 2 bases, with 8 bases sitting between them. CDR3: CASSVAGNTNEKLFF. In nucleotides, the CDR3 is TGTGCCAGCAGCGTAGCGGGAAACACTAATGAAAAACTGTTTTTT.

This chain connects TRBV2 to TRBJ1-1; D is ambiguous. This CDR3 contains 15 residues. V lost 0 bases and J lost 1, with 9 bases in between. Germline V CDR1 and CDR2: SNHLY, FYNNEI. CDR3 sequence: CASSEAQSRNTEAFF. CDR3 in DNA: TGTGCCAGCAGTGAAGCGCAGTCCCGGAACACTGAAGCTTTCTTT.

The V call is TRBV19, the J call TRBJ2-1; D perhaps matches TRBD2 (6 bases). Germline CDR1 and CDR2: LNHDA and SQIVND (reference sequence). The V end lost 6 bases, the J end lost 1 base, and 16 bases lay between the germline ends. This CDR3 is built from 16 residues. The CDR3 region has the DNA TGTGCCAGTAGCCATAGGAGGCGGGGTTCCTACAATGAGCAGTTCTTC. It is translated as CASSHRRRGSYNEQFF.

This rearrangement joins TRBV19 to TRBJ1-5; D is possibly TRBD1 (5 bases). Germline V CDR1 and CDR2: LNHDA, SQIVND (reference sequence). V was trimmed by 0 bases and J by 6 bases, leaving 12 bases between them. The CDR3 length is 15 residues. CDR3: CASSIDWGIGQPQHF. The CDR3 DNA reads as TGTGCCAGTAGTATAGATTGGGGGATTGGTCAGCCCCAGCATTTT.

The V call is TRBV6-5, the J call TRBJ1-2; D perhaps matches TRBD1 (5 bases). This CDR3 contains 14 residues. Trimming shortened V by 0 bases and J by 7 bases, and 12 bases separated the two germline ends. Germline V gene data show CDR1 as MNHEY and CDR2 as SVGAGI. CDR3 coding DNA: TGTGCCAGCAGTTACTCGGGCAGGGCAGGTGGCTACACCTTC. It encodes CASSYSGRAGGYTF.

The chain recombines TRBV14 with TRBJ2-2, with D maybe TRBD1 (6 bases). The length of the CDR3 is 16 residues. Germline V CDR1 and CDR2: SGHDN, FVKESK. With 1 base removed from V and 0 bases from J, the gap between germline ends came to 9 bases. CDR3 bases: TGTGCCAGCAGCCAAGTGGGGGCACCGAACACCGGGGAGCTGTTTTTT. Residues: CASSQVGAPNTGELFF.

The J gene is TRBJ2-1, the V gene TRBV3-1 (or the pseudogene TRBV3-2), with D possibly being TRBD1 or TRBD2 (5 bases each). The CDR3 consists of 13 residues. Germline-derived CDR1 and CDR2 are LGHDT and YNNKEL (reference sequence). The V end was cut by 4 bases, the J end by 15 bases, with 19 bases between. CDR3 coding DNA: TGTGCCAGCAGCCCTAGAGGGGCTAGCAGGTTGTTCTTC. Protein: CASSPRGASRLFF.

CDR3 region: CASSYPRQGRASYEQYF. Here the CDR3 DNA reads TGTGCCAGCAGTTACCCGCGACAGGGGAGGGCTTCCTACGAGCAGTACTTC. The genes are TRBV6-2 or TRBV6-3 and TRBJ2-7; D is possibly TRBD1 (8 bases). CDR1 and CDR2 (germline): MNHEY, SVGEGT. V was trimmed by 2 bases and J by 1 base, leaving 18 bases between them. This CDR3 spans 17 amino acids.

This rearrangement joins TRBV19 to TRBJ2-6; D uncertain. V shed 5 bases and J shed 2 bases, with 19 bases lying between them. CDR1 LNHDA and CDR2 SQIVND come from the germline V gene (reference sequence). The CDR3 runs 18 residues. The CDR3 here is CASSPYTSITTGANVLTF. The CDR3 DNA reads TGTGCCAGTAGTCCATACACCTCAATCACGACTGGGGCCAACGTCCTGACTTTC.

On this clone itself: The sample contains more than one DNA sequence encoding this CDR3. The rearrangement uses TRBV12-3 or TRBV12-4 and TRBJ1-6; D may be TRBD1 (5 bases). Trimming removed 3 bases at V and 6 bases at J, with 6 bases between. The CDR3 runs to 13 residues. CDR3 in DNA: TGTGCCAGCAGTTTGCAGGGTAATTCACCCCTCCACTTT. Translating it yields CASSLQGNSPLHF.

The chain couples TRBV7-9 to TRBJ2-3; no definite D call. Germline CDR1 and CDR2: SEHNR and FQNEAQ (reference sequence). V dropped 5 bases and J dropped 6 bases, with 18 bases sitting between them. The CDR3 has 15 amino acids. For the CDR3, the DNA is TGTGCCAGCAGCCCAGGTAGTCGCCCGAGTGATACGCAGTATTTT. This translates into CASSPGSRPSDTQYF.

This chain joins TRBV5-6 and TRBJ2-7; no firm D call. The germline V gene encodes CDR1 SGHDT and CDR2 YYEEEE. The CDR3 sequence is 15 residues long. With 0 bases removed from V and 6 bases from J, the gap between germline ends came to 16 bases. The CDR3 sequence: CASSLVGEVRGEQYF. CDR3 DNA: TGTGCCAGCAGCTTGGTTGGGGAAGTGCGTGGCGAGCAGTACTTC.

The rearrangement uses TRBV19 and TRBJ1-2, with TRBD1 as a possible D gene (6 bases). Deletions cut 10 bases from V and 1 base from J, with 13 bases between. The CDR3 spans 13 residues. The germline gives CDR1 LNHDA, CDR2 SQIVND (reference sequence). The CDR3 is CATSRGRNYGYTF. For the CDR3, the DNA is TGTGCCACCTCCCGGGGGCGTAACTATGGCTACACCTTC.

The chain employs TRBV5-8 and TRBJ1-2, with D perhaps TRBD1 (6 bases). Germline V gives CDR1 SGHTS, CDR2 YDEGEE. There are 15 residues in the CDR3. The V end lost 4 bases, the J end lost 2 bases, and 15 bases lay between the germline ends. The CDR3 region is CASSDTGTQNYGYTF. The CDR3 DNA reads as TGTGCCAGCAGCGATACCGGGACACAGAACTATGGCTACACCTTC.

The chain is built from TRBV5-4 and TRBJ1-6; TRBD1 agrees at 8 bases. Germline V lookup: CDR1 SGHNT, CDR2 YYREEE (reference sequence). V dropped 4 bases and J dropped 7; count of bases not matched to a gene: 10. The CDR3 is made up of 16 amino acids. The CDR3 sequence is CASSPPTTGVNSPLHF. Here the CDR3 DNA reads TGTGCCAGCAGCCCCCCCACGACAGGGGTCAATTCACCCCTCCACTTT. Together with reference TRBV5-4 and TRBJ1-6, the CDR3 gives the full variable domain: ETGVTQSPTHLIKTRGQQVTLRCSSQSGHNTVSWYQQALGQGPQFIFQYYREEENGRGNFPPRFSGLQFPNYSSELNVNALELDDSALYLCASSPPTTGVNSPLHFGNGTRLTVT.